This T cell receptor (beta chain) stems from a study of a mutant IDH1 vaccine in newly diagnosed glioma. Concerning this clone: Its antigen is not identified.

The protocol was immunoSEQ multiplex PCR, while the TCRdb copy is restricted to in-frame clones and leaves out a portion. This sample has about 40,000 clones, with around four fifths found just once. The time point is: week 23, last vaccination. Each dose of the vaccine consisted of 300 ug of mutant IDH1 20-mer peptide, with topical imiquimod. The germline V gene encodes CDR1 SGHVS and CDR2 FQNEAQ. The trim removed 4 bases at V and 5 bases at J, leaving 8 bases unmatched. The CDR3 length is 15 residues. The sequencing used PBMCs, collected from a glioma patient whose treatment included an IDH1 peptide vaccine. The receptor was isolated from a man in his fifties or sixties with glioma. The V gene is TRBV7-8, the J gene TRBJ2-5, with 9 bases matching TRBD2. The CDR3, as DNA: TGTGCCAGCAGCTCCCCGGGCGGGGGGGCGGAGACCCAGTACTTC. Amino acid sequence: CASSSPGGGAETQYF.